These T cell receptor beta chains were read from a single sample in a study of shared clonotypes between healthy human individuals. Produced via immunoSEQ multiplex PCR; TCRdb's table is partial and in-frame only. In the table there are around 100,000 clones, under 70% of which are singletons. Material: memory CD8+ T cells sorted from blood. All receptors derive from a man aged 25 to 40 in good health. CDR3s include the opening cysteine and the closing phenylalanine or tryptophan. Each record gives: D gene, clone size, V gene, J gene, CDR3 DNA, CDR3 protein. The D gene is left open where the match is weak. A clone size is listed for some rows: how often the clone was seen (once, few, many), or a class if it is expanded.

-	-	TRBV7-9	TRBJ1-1	TGTGCCAGCAGCTCTAGGCGTAATGAAGCTTTCTTT	CASSSRRNEAFF
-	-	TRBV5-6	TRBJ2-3	TGTGCCAGCAGCTTAGGAGCGGTACTTAGCACAGATACGCAGTATTTT	CASSLGAVLSTDTQYF
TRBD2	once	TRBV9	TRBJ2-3	TGTGCCAGCAGCCCAGGGACTAGCGGGAGCACAGATACGCAGTATTTT	CASSPGTSGSTDTQYF
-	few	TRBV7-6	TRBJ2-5	TGTGCCAGCAGCTTAGCGCATCAGTGGGAGACCCAGTACTTC	CASSLAHQWETQYF
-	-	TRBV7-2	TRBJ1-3	TGTGCCAGCAGTACCGACAGGTTTGGATCTGGAAACACCATATATTTT	CASSTDRFGSGNTIYF
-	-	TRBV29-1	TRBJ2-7	-	CSVGPGPLREQYF
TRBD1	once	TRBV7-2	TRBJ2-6	TGTGCCAGCAGCTTCACAGGGGGCGGGCCCGTCCTGACTTTC	CASSFTGGGPVLTF
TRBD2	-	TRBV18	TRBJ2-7	TGTGCCAGCTCACCCACGCCGGGGGGGTACCAGGCCTACGAGCAGTACTTC	CASSPTPGGYQAYEQYF
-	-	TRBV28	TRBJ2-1	TGTGCCAGCAGGGGGGGATGGGACCTCACCGGGAATGAGCAGTTCTTC	CASRGGWDLTGNEQFF
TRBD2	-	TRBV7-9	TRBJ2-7	TGTGCCAGCAGCTTTGGCAGCGGGAGGGTCCTTAACCCTCTGTACGAGCAGTACTTC	CASSFGSGRVLNPLYEQYF
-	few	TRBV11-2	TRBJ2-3	TGTGCCAGCAGCGTGGGTGGAGATACGCAGTATTTT	CASSVGGDTQYF
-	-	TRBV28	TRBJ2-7	TGTGCCAGCAGGGGCGGGAACTACTACGAGCAGTACTTC	CASRGGNYYEQYF
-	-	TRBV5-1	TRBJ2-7	TGCGCCAGCAGCATCGCCGGGAACTACTACGAGCAGTACTTC	CASSIAGNYYEQYF
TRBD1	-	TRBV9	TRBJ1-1	TGTGCCAGCAAGTCCGGGACAGGGGGAAACACTGAAGCTTTCTTT	CASKSGTGGNTEAFF
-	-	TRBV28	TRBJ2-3	TGTGCCAGCAGATCTAGCACAGATACGCAGTATTTT	CASRSSTDTQYF
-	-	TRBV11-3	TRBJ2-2	TGTGCCAGCAGCTTGGGCTTCCCCGGGGAGCTGTTTTTT	CASSLGFPGELFF
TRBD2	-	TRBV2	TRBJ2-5	TGTGCCAGCAGCCAGCTAGCGGGGGGAGAGACCCAGTACTTC	CASSQLAGGETQYF
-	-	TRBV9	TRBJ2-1	TGTGCCAGCAGCGTAGAGGGGGGAGGCCTAGACAATGAGCAGTTCTTC	CASSVEGGGLDNEQFF
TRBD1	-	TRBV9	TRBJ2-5	TGTGCCAGCAGCGTAGAAGGGGGCACCAAAGAGACCCAGTACTTC	CASSVEGGTKETQYF
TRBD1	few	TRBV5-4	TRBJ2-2	TGTGCCAGCAGCTTGCTGACAGGGGGAGAAGGCACCGGGGAGCTGTTTTTT	CASSLLTGGEGTGELFF
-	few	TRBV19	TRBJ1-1	TGTGCCAGTAGTATAGATCTCTCCGAAGTTGGTGAAGCTTTCTTT	CASSIDLSEVGEAFF
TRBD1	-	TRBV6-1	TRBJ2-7	TGTGCCAGCAGTGAAAGCGGACAGGGGGCCGAGATGGCCTACGAGCAGTACTTC	CASSESGQGAEMAYEQYF
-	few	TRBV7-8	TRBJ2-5	TGTGCCAGCAGCCCGAGAACGGGGCGGGAGACCCAGTACTTC	CASSPRTGRETQYF
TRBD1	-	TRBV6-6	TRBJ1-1	TGTGCCAGCAGGGCCGGGACAGGGTGGGTAGGCACTGAAGCTTTCTTT	CASRAGTGWVGTEAFF
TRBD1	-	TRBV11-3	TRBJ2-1	TGTGCCAGCAGCTTAGAAGGCAGGGGGCTTAATGAGCAGTTCTTC	CASSLEGRGLNEQFF
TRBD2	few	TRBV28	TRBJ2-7	TGTGCCAGCAGTATTGGGACTAGCGGCTACGAGCAGTACTTC	CASSIGTSGYEQYF